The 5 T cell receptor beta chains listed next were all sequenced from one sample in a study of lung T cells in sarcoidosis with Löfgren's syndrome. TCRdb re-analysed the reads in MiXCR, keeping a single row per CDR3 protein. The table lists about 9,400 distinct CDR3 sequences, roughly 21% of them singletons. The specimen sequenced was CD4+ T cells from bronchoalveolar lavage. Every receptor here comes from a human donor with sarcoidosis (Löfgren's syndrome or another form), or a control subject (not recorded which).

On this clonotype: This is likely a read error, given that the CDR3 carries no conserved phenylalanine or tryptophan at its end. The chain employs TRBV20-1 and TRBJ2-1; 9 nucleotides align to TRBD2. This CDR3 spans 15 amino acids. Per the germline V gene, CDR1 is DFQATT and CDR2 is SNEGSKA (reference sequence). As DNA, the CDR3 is TGCGGTGCTAGCCTACGCGGGAGGGAGCACAATGAGCAGTTCCTC. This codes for CGASLRGREHNEQFL.

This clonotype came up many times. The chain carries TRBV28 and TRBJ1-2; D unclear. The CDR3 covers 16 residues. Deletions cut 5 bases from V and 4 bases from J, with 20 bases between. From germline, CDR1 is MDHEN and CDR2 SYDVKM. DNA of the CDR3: TGTGCCAGCAGTCCCCATAATGGGTTAACTTCCTATGGCTACACCTTC. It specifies CASSPHNGLTSYGYTF.

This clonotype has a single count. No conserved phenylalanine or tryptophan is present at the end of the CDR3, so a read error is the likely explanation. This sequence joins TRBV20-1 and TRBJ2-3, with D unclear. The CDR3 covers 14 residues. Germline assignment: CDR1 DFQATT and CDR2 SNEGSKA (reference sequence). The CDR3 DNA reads TGCGGTGCTAGAGATGACCCCCGCACAAATACGCAGTATCTT. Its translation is CGARDDPRTNTQYL.

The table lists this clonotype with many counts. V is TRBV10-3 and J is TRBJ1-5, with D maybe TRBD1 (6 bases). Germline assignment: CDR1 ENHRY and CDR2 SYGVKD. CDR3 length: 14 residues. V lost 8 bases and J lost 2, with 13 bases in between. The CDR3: CAIAKTGGNQPQHF. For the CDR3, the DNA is TGTGCCATCGCGAAGACAGGCGGCAATCAGCCCCAGCATTTT.

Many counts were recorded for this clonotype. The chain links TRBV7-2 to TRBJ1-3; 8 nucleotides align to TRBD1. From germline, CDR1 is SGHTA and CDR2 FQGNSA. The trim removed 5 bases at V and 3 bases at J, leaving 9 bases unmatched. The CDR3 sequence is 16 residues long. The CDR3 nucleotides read TGTGCCAGCAGCCTTGACGGACAGGGAGGTGGAAACACCATATATTTT. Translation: CASSLDGQGGGNTIYF.